This T cell receptor beta chain was found in a study of blood T cells in healthy people across ages. Together with a sample-barcoded 5' primer, a J-beta primer mix was included in a second PCR lasting about 6 to 11 cycles. A tag from a template-switch adaptor with 12 random nucleotides marked each cDNA molecule. MiXCR was run by TCRdb on the 5' RACE reads, yielding one entry per CDR3 protein. The sample records 700,000 to 900,000 distinct CDR3 sequences, roughly 25% being singletons. A further study also used this sample, focusing on T cells of mothers and their children. That work adds: Thymic selection shapes TCR recombination output similarly in related and unrelated pairs.

The receptor was derived from a boy under 18 in good health. Source material: blood.

CDR3 nucleotides: TGTGCCAGCAGCTTGGTCCGGGACCCTAATGAAAAACTGTTTTTT. Amino acid sequence: CASSLVRDPNEKLFF. The chain has TRBV5-5 and TRBJ1-4, with D possibly being TRBD1 (5 bases). Germline lookup yields CDR1 SGHKS and CDR2 YYEKEE (reference sequence). V gave up 0 bases and J gave up 3 bases, with 9 bases separating them. This CDR3 has 15 amino acids.